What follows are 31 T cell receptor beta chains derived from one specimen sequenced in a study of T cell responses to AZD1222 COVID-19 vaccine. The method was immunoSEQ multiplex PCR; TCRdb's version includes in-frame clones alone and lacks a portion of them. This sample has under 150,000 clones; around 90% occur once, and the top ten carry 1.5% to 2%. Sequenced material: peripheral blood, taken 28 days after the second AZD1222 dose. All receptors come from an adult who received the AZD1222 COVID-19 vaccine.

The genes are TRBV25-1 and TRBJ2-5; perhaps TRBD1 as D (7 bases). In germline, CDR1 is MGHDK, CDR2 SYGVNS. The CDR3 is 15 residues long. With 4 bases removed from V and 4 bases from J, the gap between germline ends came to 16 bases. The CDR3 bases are TGTGCCAGCAGTGTACAGGGGATGGGGGGAGAGACCCAGTACTTC. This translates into CASSVQGMGGETQYF.

The CDR3 here is CSFRPEGQETQYF. CDR3 bases: TGCAGCTTCCGGCCCGAGGGGCAAGAGACCCAGTACTTC. V gene TRBV29-1 combines with J gene TRBJ2-5; D may be TRBD1 or TRBD2 (5 bases each). CDR1 and CDR2 from the germline V gene are SQVTM and ANQGSEA. Deletions cut 8 bases from V and 2 bases from J, with 15 bases between. The CDR3 has 13 amino acids.

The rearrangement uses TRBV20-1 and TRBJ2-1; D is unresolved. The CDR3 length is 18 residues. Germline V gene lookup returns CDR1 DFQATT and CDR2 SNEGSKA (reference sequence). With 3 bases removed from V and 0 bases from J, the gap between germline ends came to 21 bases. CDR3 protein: CSASKRAIPVSSYNEQFF. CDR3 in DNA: TGCAGTGCTAGTAAGAGAGCCATCCCAGTATCCTCCTACAATGAGCAGTTCTTC.

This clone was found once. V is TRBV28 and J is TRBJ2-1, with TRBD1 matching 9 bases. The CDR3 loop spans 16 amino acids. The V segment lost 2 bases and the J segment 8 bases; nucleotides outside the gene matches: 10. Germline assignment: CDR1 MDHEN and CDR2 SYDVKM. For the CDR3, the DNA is TGTGCCAGCAGTTTAATGGGACAGGGCAGACTCGATGAGCAGTTCTTC. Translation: CASSLMGQGRLDEQFF.

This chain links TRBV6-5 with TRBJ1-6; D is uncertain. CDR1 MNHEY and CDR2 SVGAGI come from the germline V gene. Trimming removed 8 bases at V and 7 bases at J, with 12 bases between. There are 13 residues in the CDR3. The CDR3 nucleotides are TGTGCCAGCTGGGAGGGATTAAATTCACCCCTCCACTTT. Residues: CASWEGLNSPLHF.

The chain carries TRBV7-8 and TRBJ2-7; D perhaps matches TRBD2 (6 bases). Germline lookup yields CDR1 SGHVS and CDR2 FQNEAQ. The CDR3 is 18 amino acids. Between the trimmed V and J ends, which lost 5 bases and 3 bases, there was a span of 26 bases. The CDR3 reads CASSRLGVAPQNYYEQYF. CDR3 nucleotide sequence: TGTGCCAGCAGCCGACTAGGCGTAGCGCCCCAGAACTACTACGAGCAGTACTTC.

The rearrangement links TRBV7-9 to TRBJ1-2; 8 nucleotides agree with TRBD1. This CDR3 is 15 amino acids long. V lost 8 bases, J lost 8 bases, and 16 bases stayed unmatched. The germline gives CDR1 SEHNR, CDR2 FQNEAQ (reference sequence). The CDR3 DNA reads TGTGCCAGCGGCAACAGGGGGGGCCTTCCTCGGGGCTACACCTTC. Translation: CASGNRGGLPRGYTF.

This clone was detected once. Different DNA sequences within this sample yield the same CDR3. Here the CDR3 reads CASSLGLAGAPNTGELFF. CDR3 DNA sequence: TGCGCCAGCAGCTTGGGTCTAGCGGGGGCCCCGAACACCGGGGAGCTGTTTTTT. The rearrangement joins TRBV5-1 to TRBJ2-2; 10 nucleotides match TRBD2. V lost 0 bases, J lost 0 bases, and 5 bases stayed unmatched. Germline V gene lookup returns CDR1 SGHRS and CDR2 YFSETQ. The CDR3 totals 18 residues.

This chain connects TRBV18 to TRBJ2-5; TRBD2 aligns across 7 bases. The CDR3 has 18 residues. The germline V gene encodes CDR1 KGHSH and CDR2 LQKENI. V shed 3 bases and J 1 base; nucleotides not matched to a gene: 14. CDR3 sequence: CASSPNLGPTSTQETQYF. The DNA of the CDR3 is TGTGCCAGCTCACCCAACTTGGGACCGACTAGCACCCAAGAGACCCAGTACTTC. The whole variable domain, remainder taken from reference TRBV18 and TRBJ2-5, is NAGVMQNPRHLVRRRGQEARLRCSPMKGHSHVYWYRQLPEEGLKFMVYLQKENIIDESGMPKERFSAEFPKEGPSILRIQQVVRGDSAAYFCASSPNLGPTSTQETQYFGPGTRLLVL.

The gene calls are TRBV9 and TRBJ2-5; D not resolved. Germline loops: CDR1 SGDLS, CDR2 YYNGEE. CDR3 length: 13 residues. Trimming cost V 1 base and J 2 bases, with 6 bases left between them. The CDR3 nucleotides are TGTGCCAGCAGCGTATCCACACAAGAGACCCAGTACTTC. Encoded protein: CASSVSTQETQYF.

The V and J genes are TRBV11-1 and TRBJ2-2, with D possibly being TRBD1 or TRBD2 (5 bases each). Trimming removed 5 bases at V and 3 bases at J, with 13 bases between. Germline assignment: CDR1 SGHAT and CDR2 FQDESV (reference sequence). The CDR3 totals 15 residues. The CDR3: CASSPGPPDTGELFF. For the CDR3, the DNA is TGTGCCAGCAGCCCGGGACCACCTGACACCGGGGAGCTGTTTTTT.

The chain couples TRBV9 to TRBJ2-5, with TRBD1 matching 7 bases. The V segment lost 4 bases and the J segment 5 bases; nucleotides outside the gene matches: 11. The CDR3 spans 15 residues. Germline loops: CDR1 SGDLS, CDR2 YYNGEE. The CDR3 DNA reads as TGTGCCAGCAGCTTCCGACAGGGCATGGGGGAGACCCAGTACTTC. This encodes CASSFRQGMGETQYF. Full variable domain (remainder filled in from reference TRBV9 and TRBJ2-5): DSGVTQTPKHLITATGQRVTLRCSPRSGDLSVYWYQQSLDQGLQFLIQYYNGEERAKGNILERFSAQQFPDLHSELNLSSLELGDSALYFCASSFRQGMGETQYFGPGTRLLVL.

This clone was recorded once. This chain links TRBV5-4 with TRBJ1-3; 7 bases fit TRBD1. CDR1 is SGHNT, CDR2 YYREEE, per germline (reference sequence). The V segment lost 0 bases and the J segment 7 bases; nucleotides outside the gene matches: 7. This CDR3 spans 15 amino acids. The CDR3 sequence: CASSLAGGLGNTIYF. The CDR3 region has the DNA TGTGCCAGCAGCTTGGCAGGGGGGCTGGGGAACACCATATATTTT.

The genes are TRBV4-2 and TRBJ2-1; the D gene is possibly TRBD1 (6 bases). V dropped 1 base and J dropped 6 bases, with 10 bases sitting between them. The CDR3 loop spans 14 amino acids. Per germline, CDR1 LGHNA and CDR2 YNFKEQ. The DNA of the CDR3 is TGTGCCAGCAGCCAAGTGGCAGGGGTCAATGAGCAGTTCTTC. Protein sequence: CASSQVAGVNEQFF.

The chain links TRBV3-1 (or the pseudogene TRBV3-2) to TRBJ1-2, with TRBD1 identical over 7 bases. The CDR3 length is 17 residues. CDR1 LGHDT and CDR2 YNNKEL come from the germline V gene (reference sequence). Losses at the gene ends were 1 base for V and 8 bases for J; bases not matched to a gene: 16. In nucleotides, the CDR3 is TGTGCCAGCAGCCAAGGAGGTGGAGGGACAGCCCCGACGGGCTACACCTTC. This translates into CASSQGGGGTAPTGYTF.

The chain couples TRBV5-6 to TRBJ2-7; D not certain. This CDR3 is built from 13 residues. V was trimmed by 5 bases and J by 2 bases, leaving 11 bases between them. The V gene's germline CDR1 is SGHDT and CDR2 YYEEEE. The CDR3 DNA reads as TGTGCCAGCAGTGCCTGGCTAGCCTACGAGCAGTACGTC. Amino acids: CASSAWLAYEQYV.

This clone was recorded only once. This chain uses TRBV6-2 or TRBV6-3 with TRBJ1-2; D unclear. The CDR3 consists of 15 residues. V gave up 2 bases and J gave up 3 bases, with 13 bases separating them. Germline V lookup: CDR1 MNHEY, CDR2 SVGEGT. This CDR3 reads CASSYRPTHDYGYTF. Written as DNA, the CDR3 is TGTGCCAGCAGTTACCGTCCGACACATGACTATGGCTACACCTTC.

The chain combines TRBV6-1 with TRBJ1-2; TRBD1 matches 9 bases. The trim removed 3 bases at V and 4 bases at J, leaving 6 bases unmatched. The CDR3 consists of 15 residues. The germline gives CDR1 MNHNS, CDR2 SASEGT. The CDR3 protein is CASSEVTGGGYGYTF. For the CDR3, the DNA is TGTGCCAGCAGTGAGGTGACAGGGGGTGGCTATGGCTACACCTTC.

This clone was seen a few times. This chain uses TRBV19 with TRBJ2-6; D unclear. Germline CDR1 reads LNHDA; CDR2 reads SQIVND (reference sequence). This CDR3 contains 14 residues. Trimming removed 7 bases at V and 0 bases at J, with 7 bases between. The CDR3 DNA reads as TGTGCCAGTATGGTCCGCTCTGGGGCCAACGTCCTGACTTTC. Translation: CASMVRSGANVLTF.

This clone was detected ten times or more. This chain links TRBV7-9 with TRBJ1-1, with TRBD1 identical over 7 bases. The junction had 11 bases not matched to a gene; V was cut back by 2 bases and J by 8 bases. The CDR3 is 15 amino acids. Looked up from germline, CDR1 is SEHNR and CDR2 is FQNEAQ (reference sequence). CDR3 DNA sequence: TGTGCCAGCAGCTTAAGTGCAGGGGGGGTATCGGAAGCTTTCTTT. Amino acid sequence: CASSLSAGGVSEAFF.

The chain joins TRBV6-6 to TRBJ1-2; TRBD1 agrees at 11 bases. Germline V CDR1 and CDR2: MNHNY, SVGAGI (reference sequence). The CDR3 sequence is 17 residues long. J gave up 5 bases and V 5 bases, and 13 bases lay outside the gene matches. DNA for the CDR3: TGTGCCAGCAGTCGAGCCGGGACAGGGGGAGGAAGGTATGGCTACACCTTC. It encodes CASSRAGTGGGRYGYTF.

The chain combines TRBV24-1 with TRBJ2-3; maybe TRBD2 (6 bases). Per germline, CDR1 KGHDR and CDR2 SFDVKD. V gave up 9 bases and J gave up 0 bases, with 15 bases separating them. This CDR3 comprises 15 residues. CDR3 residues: CATGRAGSSTDTQYF. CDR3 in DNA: TGTGCCACCGGTCGGGCGGGGTCTAGCACAGATACGCAGTATTTT.

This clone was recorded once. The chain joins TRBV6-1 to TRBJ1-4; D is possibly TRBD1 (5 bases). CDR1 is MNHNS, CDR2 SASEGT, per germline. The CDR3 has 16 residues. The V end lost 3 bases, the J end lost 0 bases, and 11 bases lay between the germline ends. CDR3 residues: CASSDRQRSTNEKLFF. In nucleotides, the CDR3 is TGTGCCAGCAGTGATAGACAGAGATCAACTAATGAAAAACTGTTTTTT.

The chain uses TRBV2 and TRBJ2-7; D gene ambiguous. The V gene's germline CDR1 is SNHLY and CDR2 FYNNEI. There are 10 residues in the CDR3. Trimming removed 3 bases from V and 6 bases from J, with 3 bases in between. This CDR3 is CASSEGEQYF. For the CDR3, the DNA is TGTGCCAGCAGTGAGGGCGAGCAGTACTTC.

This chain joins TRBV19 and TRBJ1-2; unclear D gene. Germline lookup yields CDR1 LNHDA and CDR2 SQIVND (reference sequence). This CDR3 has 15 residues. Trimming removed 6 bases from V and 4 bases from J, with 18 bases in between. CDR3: CASSPKRDSPYGYTF. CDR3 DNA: TGTGCCAGTAGCCCTAAAAGAGATTCTCCCTATGGCTACACCTTC.

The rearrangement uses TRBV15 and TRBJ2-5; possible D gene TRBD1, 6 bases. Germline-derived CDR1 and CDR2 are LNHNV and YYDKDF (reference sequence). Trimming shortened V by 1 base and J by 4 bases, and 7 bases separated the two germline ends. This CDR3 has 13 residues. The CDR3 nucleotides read TGTGCCACCAGCAGAGGGACAGCAGAGACCCAGTACTTC. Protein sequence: CATSRGTAETQYF.

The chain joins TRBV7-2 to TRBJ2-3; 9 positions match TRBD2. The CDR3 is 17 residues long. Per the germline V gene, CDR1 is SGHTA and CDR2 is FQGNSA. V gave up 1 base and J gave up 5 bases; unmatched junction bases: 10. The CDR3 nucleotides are TGTGCCAGCAGCTTAGACCCAGCGGGGGGCGTTCTAGATACGCAGTATTTT. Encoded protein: CASSLDPAGGVLDTQYF.

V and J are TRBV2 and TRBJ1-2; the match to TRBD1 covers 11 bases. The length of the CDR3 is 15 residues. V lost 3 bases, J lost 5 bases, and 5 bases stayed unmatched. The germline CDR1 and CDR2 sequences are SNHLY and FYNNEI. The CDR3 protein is CASSEDRGLGYGYTF. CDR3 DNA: TGTGCCAGCAGTGAGGACAGGGGGCTGGGGTATGGCTACACCTTC.

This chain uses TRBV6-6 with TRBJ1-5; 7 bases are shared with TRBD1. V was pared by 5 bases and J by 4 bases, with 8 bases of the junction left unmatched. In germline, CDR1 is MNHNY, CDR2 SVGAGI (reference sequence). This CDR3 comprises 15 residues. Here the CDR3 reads CASSHRDSQNQPQHF. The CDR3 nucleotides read TGTGCCAGCAGTCACCGGGACAGCCAAAATCAGCCCCAGCATTTT.

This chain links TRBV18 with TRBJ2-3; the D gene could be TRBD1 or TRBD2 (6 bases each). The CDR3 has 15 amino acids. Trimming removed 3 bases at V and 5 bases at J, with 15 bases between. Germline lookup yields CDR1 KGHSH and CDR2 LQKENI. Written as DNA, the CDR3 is TGTGCCAGCTCACCCGGGACACGGGAGAGAGATACGCAGTATTTT. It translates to CASSPGTRERDTQYF.

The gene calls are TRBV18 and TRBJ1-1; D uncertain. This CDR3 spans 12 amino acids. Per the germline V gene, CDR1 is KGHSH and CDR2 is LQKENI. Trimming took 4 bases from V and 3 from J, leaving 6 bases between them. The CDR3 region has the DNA TGTGCCAGCTCACGTTTCGACACTGAAGCTTTCTTT. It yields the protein CASSRFDTEAFF.